This is a list of T cell receptor beta chains from one sample in a study of T cell responses to AZD1222 COVID-19 vaccine. Here immunoSEQ multiplex PCR was the method, and the copy in TCRdb shows in-frame clones only, minus some. Of 130,000 or so clones in the sample, approximately 90% were seen once. The starting material was peripheral blood, obtained on day 0 of AZD1222 vaccination. The receptors were gathered from an adult in good health. Both conserved end residues are part of each CDR3.

V,J,CDR3
TRBV9,TRBJ2-7,CASSPDGWYEQYF
TRBV7-9,TRBJ1-1,CASSRWDRDTEAFF
TRBV27,TRBJ1-6,CASTHTGLGRNSPLHF
TRBV27,TRBJ1-2,CASGTGLNYGYTF
TRBV28,TRBJ1-2,CASSLTPGVNYGYTF
TRBV7-9,TRBJ2-7,CASSQGQGGYEQYF
TRBV5-6,TRBJ2-6,CASSYEISSGANVLTF
TRBV5-4,TRBJ2-7,CASSLGLAGGEQYF
TRBV6-5,TRBJ2-1,CASSRTGTISNEQFF
TRBV5-1,TRBJ1-4,CASREGDRAELFF